This TCR beta chain stems from a study of identical twins. Template switching, a step in the protocol, added a universal primer site, and cDNA carried unique molecular identifiers. TCRdb re-analysed the 5' RACE reads in MiXCR, keeping a single row per CDR3 protein. Of 700,000 to 950,000 distinct CDR3 sequences in the sample, roughly 12% were seen once. With 5 bases clipped from V and 1 base from J, the junction kept 5 bases outside the gene matches. Germline V gene lookup returns CDR1 DFQATT and CDR2 SNEGSKA (reference sequence). This CDR3 is built from 15 residues. A further study also used this sample, focusing on yellow fever vaccine responses in identical twins.

The clonotype comes from a young woman in good health. The specimen sequenced was PBMCs. This chain joins TRBV20-1 and TRBJ2-2, with 9 positions matching TRBD2. CDR3 sequence: CSAGHSGGNTGELFF. The DNA of the CDR3 is TGCAGTGCTGGGCATAGCGGGGGGAACACCGGGGAGCTGTTTTTT.